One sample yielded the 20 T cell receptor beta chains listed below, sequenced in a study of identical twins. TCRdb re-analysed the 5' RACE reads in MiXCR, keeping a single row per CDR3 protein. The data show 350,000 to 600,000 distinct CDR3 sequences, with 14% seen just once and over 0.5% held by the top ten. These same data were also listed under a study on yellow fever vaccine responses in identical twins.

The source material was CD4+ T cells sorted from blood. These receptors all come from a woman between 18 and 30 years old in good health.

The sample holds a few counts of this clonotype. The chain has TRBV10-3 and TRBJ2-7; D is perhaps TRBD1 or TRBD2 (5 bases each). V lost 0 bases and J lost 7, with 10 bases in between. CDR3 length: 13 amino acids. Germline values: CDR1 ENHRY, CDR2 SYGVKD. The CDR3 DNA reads TGTGCCATCAGTGAGTCCCGGGACGAAGAGCAGTACTTC. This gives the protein CAISESRDEEQYF.

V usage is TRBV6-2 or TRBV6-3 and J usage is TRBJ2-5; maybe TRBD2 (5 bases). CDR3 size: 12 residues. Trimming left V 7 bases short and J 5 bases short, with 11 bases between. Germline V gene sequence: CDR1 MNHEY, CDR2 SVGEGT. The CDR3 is CASTYGGETQYF. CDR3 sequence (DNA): TGTGCCAGCACCTACGGCGGGGAGACCCAGTACTTC.

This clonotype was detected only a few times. CDR3 in DNA: TGCGCCAGCAGCTGGGACAGGATGAACACTGAAGCTTTCTTT. Translated: CASSWDRMNTEAFF. The chain recombines TRBV5-1 with TRBJ1-1, with 8 positions matching TRBD1. The J segment lost 0 bases and the V segment lost 3 bases, leaving 1 base of the junction unmatched. Per germline, CDR1 SGHRS and CDR2 YFSETQ. The CDR3 extends over 14 amino acids.

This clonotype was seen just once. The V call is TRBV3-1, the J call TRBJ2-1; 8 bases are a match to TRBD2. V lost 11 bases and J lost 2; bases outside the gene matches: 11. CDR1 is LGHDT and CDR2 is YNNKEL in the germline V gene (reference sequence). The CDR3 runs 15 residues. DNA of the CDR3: TGTGCCTGCGCCACCCGAGCGGGAGCCTACAATGAGCAGTTCTTC. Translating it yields CACATRAGAYNEQFF.

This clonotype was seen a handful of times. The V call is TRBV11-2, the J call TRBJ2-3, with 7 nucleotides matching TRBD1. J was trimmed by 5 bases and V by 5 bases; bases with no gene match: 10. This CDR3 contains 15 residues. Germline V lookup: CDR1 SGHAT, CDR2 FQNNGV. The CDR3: CASSTRDRAGDTQYF. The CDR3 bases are TGTGCCAGCAGCACTCGTGACAGGGCCGGAGATACGCAGTATTTT.

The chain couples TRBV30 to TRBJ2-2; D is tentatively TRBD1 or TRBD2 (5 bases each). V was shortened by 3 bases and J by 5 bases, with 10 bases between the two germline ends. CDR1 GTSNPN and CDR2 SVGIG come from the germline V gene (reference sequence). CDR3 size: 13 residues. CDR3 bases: TGTGCCTGGAGGCAGGGAGTGACCGGGGAGCTGTTTTTT. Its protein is CAWRQGVTGELFF.

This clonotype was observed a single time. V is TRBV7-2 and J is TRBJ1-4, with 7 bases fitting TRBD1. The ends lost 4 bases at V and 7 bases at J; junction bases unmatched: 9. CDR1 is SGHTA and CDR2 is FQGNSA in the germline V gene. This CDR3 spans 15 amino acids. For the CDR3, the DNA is TGTGCCAGCAGCTGGCAAACAGGGGCCGGTGAAAAACTGTTTTTT. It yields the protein CASSWQTGAGEKLFF. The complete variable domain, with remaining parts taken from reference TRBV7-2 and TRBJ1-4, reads GAGVSQSPSNKVTEKGKDVELRCDPISGHTALYWYRQSLGQGLEFLIYFQGNSAPDKSGLPSDRFSAERTGGSVSTLTIQRTQQEDSAVYLCASSWQTGAGEKLFFGSGTQLSVL.

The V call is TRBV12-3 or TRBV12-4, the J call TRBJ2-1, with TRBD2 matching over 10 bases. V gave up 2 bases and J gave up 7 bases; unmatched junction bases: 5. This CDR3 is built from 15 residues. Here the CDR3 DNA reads TGTGCCAGCAGTTTAAGTCTAGCGGGAGAGAATGAGCAGTTCTTC. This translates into CASSLSLAGENEQFF.

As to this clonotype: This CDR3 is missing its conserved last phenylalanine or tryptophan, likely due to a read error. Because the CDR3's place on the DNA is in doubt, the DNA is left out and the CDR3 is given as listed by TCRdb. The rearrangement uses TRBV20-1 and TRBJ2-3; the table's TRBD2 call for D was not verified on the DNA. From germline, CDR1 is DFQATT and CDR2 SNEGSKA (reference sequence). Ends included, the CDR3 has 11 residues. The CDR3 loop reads CSARAGTSGTL.

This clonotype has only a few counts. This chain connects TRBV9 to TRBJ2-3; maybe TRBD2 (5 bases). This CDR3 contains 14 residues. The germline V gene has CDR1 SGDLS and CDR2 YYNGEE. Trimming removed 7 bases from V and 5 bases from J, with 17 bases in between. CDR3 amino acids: CASGQLPGEDTQYF. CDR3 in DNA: TGTGCCAGCGGGCAGCTGCCCGGGGAAGATACGCAGTATTTT.

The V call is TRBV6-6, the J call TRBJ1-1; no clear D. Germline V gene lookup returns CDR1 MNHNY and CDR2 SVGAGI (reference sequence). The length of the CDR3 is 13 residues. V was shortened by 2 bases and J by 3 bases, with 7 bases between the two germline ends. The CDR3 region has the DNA TGTGCCAGCAGTTACAAGCTTGACACTGAAGCTTTCTTT. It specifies CASSYKLDTEAFF.

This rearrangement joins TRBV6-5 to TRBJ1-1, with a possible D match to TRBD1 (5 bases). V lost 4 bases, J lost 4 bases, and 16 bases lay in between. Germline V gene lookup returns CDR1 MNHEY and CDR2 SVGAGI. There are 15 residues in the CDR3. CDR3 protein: CASSSQGLLGTEAFF. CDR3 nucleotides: TGTGCCAGCAGTTCCCAGGGACTCCTAGGCACTGAAGCTTTCTTT.

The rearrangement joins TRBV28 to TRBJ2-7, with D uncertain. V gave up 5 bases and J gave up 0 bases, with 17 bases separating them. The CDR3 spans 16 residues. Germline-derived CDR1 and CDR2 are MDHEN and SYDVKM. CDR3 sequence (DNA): TGTGCCAGCAGTAGTCTCTTCCCCAGAGGCTCCTACGAGCAGTACTTC. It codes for CASSSLFPRGSYEQYF.

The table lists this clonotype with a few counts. CDR3 residues: CASSEQGRRGNTIYF. CDR3 in DNA: TGCGCCAGCAGTGAACAGGGGAGGCGTGGAAACACCATATATTTT. V and J are TRBV10-2 and TRBJ1-3, with 7 bases identical to TRBD1. The CDR3 runs 15 residues. CDR1 and CDR2 from the germline V gene are WSHSY and SAAADI. The V segment lost 3 bases and the J segment 3 bases; nucleotides outside the gene matches: 5.

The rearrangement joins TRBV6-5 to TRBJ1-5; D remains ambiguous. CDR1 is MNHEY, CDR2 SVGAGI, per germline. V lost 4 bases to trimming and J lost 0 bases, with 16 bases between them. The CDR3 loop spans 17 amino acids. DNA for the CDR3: TGTGCCAGCAGTTCATCGGGGTCTACAATTAGCAATCAGCCCCAGCATTTT. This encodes CASSSSGSTISNQPQHF.

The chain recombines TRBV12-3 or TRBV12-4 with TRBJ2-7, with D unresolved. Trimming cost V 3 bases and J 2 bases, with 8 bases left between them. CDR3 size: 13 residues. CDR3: CASSLNNPYEQYF. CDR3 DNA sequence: TGTGCCAGCAGTTTGAACAACCCCTACGAGCAGTACTTC.

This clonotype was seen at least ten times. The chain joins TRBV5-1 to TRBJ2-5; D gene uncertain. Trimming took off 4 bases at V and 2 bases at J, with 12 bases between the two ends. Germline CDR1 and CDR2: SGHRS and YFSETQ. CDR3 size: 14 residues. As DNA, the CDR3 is TGCGCCAGCAGCGGCACTATGGGACAAGAGACCCAGTACTTC. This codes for CASSGTMGQETQYF.

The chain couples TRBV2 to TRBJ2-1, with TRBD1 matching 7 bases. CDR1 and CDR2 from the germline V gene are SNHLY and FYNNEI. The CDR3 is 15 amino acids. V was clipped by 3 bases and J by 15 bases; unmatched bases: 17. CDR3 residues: CASSDIGQAKSPRFF. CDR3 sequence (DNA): TGTGCCAGCAGTGATATAGGACAGGCTAAATCCCCTCGGTTCTTC.

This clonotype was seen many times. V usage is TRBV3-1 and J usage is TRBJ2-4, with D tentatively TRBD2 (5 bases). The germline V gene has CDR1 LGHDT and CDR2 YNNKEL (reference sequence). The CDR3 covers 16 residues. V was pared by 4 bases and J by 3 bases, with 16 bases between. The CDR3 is CASSPIGGSGKNIQYF. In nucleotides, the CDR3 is TGTGCCAGCAGCCCCATTGGAGGTAGTGGCAAAAACATTCAGTACTTC.

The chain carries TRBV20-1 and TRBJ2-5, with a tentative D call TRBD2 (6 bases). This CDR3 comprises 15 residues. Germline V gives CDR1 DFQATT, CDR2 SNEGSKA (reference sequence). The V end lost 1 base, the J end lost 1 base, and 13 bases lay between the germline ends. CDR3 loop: CSARAPGVSQETQYF. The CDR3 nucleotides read TGCAGTGCTAGAGCCCCGGGGGTCTCCCAAGAGACCCAGTACTTC.